Sequencing of this TCR beta chain was carried out in a study of regulatory T cells in long-lasting Graves disease. Whole-study results and caveats: Persistent disease showed a preference for TRBV28, TRBJ1-2 and TRBJ2-5. Since the sample size was small, accuracy may have been reduced.

The V end lost 1 base, the J end lost 0 bases, and 8 bases lay between the germline ends. This CDR3 region has 16 residues. The germline V gene encodes CDR1 SGHRS and CDR2 YFSETQ. The authors built TCR beta libraries using iRepertoire HTBI primers and Arm-PCR of CDR3 regions. The authors' processing: Spanning all samples, the identified segments comprised about 62 TRBV and around 15 TRBJ. Each CDR3 protein gets one entry after TCRdb re-called the multiplex PCR reads with MiXCR. For this entry, the V and J calls and clone size follow TCRdb and not the study's own pipeline. Of about 320,000 distinct CDR3 sequences detected, 15% to 20% appear once; the ten largest clones hold about 39%. This clonotype was counted between two and nine times. Its antigen is not known. Time point here: newly diagnosed GD, antithyroid drugs for less than 3 months. Isolated PBMC RNA provided the starting material for the TCR library. Clinicians diagnosed Graves' disease using American Thyroid Association guidelines.

The TCR was taken from a female donor with Graves disease. The chain has TRBV5-1 and TRBJ1-6, with D uncertain. This specimen was peripheral blood mononuclear cells (PBMCs), taken at new diagnosis, from a patient treated with antithyroid drugs. In DNA form, the CDR3 reads TGCGCCAGCAGCTTGAGTGTCAGCTCCTATAATTCACCCCTCCACTTT. This codes for CASSLSVSSYNSPLHF.